These 16 T cell receptor beta chains were sequenced from one sample in a study of blood T cell repertoires in COVID-19. Produced via immunoSEQ multiplex PCR; TCRdb's table is partial and in-frame only. The table records 250,000 to 300,000 clones, about 88% of them present only once. Material: peripheral blood. These receptor sequences come from a woman aged 40 to 50 who had recovered from COVID-19.

The CDR3 loop is CSDGLAGTYEQYV. The CDR3, as DNA: TGCAGCGATGGACTAGCGGGAACCTACGAGCAGTACGTC. J is TRBJ2-7 and V is TRBV29-1; TRBD2 aligns across 12 bases. The CDR3 runs to 13 residues. V trimming: 7 bases; J trimming: 2 bases; junction bases outside the gene matches: 3. The V gene's germline CDR1 is SQVTM and CDR2 ANQGSEA.

V and J are TRBV10-3 and TRBJ2-7, with a tentative D call TRBD1 (6 bases). The CDR3 covers 15 residues. V was shortened by 0 bases and J by 7 bases, with 16 bases between the two germline ends. Germline CDR1 and CDR2: ENHRY and SYGVKD. The CDR3, as DNA: TGTGCCATCAGTGAGTCGATACAGGGCGTAGGGGAGCAGTACTTC. This gives the protein CAISESIQGVGEQYF.

The chain has TRBV11-2 and TRBJ2-2; 8 bases fit TRBD2. Germline assignment: CDR1 SGHAT and CDR2 FQNNGV. After removal of 6 bases from V and 7 bases from J, the junction contained 13 bases not matched to a gene. This CDR3 has 16 amino acids. Written as DNA, the CDR3 is TGTGCCAGCAGACCAATTTCGGGGGGGCCTGACGGGGAGCTGTTTTTT. It translates to CASRPISGGPDGELFF.

The chain is built from TRBV10-2 and TRBJ1-6; D is perhaps TRBD1 (5 bases). This CDR3 region has 16 residues. The germline CDR1 and CDR2 sequences are WSHSY and SAAADI. Trimming took off 0 bases at V and 6 bases at J, with 12 bases between the two ends. The CDR3 DNA follows: TGCGCCAGCAGTGAGTCGGTCGGACACCTTAATTCACCCCTCCACTTT. The encoded protein is CASSESVGHLNSPLHF.

The V and J genes are TRBV4-3 and TRBJ2-3; 10 positions agree with TRBD2. The CDR3 covers 15 residues. Trimming at V came to 2 bases and at J to 7 bases, leaving 6 bases not matched to a gene. CDR1 is LGHNA and CDR2 is YSLEER in the germline V gene. The CDR3 protein is CASSQQSGRANTQYF. The CDR3, as DNA: TGCGCCAGCAGCCAACAGAGCGGGAGGGCGAATACGCAGTATTTT.

In its sample, this clone was seen a few times. V is TRBV11-3 and J is TRBJ2-1, with D hard to call. CDR1 SGHNT and CDR2 YENEEA come from the germline V gene. V was cut by 5 bases and J by 4 bases, with 15 bases left in between. The CDR3 covers 15 residues. CDR3 protein: CASSPPGAGYNEQFF. CDR3 DNA: TGTGCCAGCAGCCCCCCTGGAGCTGGGTACAATGAGCAGTTCTTC.

The chain couples TRBV10-3 to TRBJ1-1; no clear D. CDR1 and CDR2 (germline): ENHRY, SYGVKD. The V gene lost 0 bases and the J gene lost 6 bases, with 11 bases spanning the gap. This CDR3 has 14 amino acids. The CDR3 region has the DNA TGTGCCATCAGTGAGTCAGGGTGGGAGCCTGAAGCTTTCTTT. Translating gives CAISESGWEPEAFF.

The rearrangement joins TRBV9 to TRBJ1-1; maybe TRBD1 (5 bases). Trimming removed 4 bases at V and 3 bases at J, with 16 bases between. Germline V gene sequence: CDR1 SGDLS, CDR2 YYNGEE. The CDR3 sequence is 15 residues long. The CDR3 loop is CASSTSWGEYTEAFF. In DNA, the CDR3 is TGTGCCAGCAGCACATCCTGGGGGGAGTACACTGAAGCTTTCTTT. Variable domain in full (rest from reference TRBV9 and TRBJ1-1): DSGVTQTPKHLITATGQRVTLRCSPRSGDLSVYWYQQSLDQGLQFLIQYYNGEERAKGNILERFSAQQFPDLHSELNLSSLELGDSALYFCASSTSWGEYTEAFFGQGTRLTVV.

The chain uses TRBV12-5 and TRBJ2-1; 12 nucleotides match TRBD2. CDR1 is LGHNT, CDR2 FRNRAP, per germline. The CDR3 has 17 residues. Trimming at V came to 3 bases and at J to 7 bases, leaving 10 bases not matched to a gene. CDR3 loop: CASGLRLAGGPKNEQFF. DNA of the CDR3: TGTGCTAGTGGTTTAAGGCTAGCGGGGGGGCCTAAGAATGAGCAGTTCTTC. Variable domain in full (rest from reference TRBV12-5 and TRBJ2-1): DARVTQTPRHKVTEMGQEVTMRCQPILGHNTVFWYRQTMMQGLELLAYFRNRAPLDDSGMPKDRFSAEMPDATLATLKIQPSEPRDSAVYFCASGLRLAGGPKNEQFFGPGTRLTVL.

This chain links TRBV5-1 with TRBJ2-2; D unclear. V lost 9 bases and J lost 6, with 18 bases in between. The CDR3 consists of 14 residues. Germline-derived CDR1 and CDR2 are SGHRS and YFSETQ. Here the CDR3 reads CATAHPAGPGELFF. The DNA of the CDR3 is TGCGCCACCGCACACCCAGCAGGCCCCGGGGAGCTGTTTTTT.

V and J are TRBV24-1 and TRBJ2-1, with 10 positions matching TRBD1. CDR3 size: 18 residues. The V and J ends lost 4 bases and 5 bases, in that order; junction bases with no gene match: 13. Germline V gene lookup returns CDR1 KGHDR and CDR2 SFDVKD. The CDR3 reads CATSDRPTGTGENNEQFF. Here the CDR3 DNA reads TGTGCCACCAGTGACCGACCGACCGGGACAGGGGAAAACAATGAGCAGTTCTTC.

The J gene is TRBJ2-7, the V gene TRBV5-4, with TRBD2 identical over 14 bases. The V and J ends lost 4 bases and 4 bases, in that order; junction bases with no gene match: 4. In germline, CDR1 is SGHNT, CDR2 YYREEE (reference sequence). The CDR3 is 15 amino acids. CDR3 amino acids: CASSRGTSGGYEQYF. The CDR3 nucleotides are TGTGCCAGCAGCCGAGGGACTAGCGGGGGATACGAGCAGTACTTC.

This sequence joins TRBV19 and TRBJ2-2, with 7 bases lining up with TRBD1. This CDR3 has 15 amino acids. The J segment lost 5 bases and the V segment lost 9 bases, leaving 12 bases of the junction unmatched. Germline V gene data show CDR1 as LNHDA and CDR2 as SQIVND (reference sequence). CDR3 nucleotides: TGTGCCAGCACCGACAGGGCTTTTAATACCGGGGAGCTGTTTTTT. Protein: CASTDRAFNTGELFF.

This clone was picked up one time. This chain uses TRBV28 with TRBJ2-3; D unclear. The V gene's germline CDR1 is MDHEN and CDR2 SYDVKM. The CDR3 runs 12 residues. Trimming took off 8 bases at V and 3 bases at J, with 9 bases between the two ends. This CDR3 reads CASQLNTDTQYF. The CDR3 nucleotides are TGTGCCAGCCAACTGAATACAGATACGCAGTATTTT.

V gene TRBV18 combines with J gene TRBJ1-4; D is unresolved. Deletions cut 1 base from V and 8 bases from J, with 11 bases between. The CDR3 extends over 14 amino acids. Germline V gene data show CDR1 as KGHSH and CDR2 as LQKENI. CDR3 protein: CASSPRPPREKLFF. CDR3 bases: TGTGCCAGCTCACCACGTCCCCCTAGGGAAAAACTGTTTTTT.

V is TRBV7-9 and J is TRBJ1-4; tentative D call: TRBD1 (6 bases). CDR3 length: 15 residues. The V end lost 0 bases, the J end lost 7 bases, and 12 bases lay between the germline ends. The germline gives CDR1 SEHNR, CDR2 FQNEAQ (reference sequence). The CDR3 is CASSLATGPSEKLFF. The CDR3 nucleotides are TGTGCCAGCAGCTTAGCTACAGGGCCAAGTGAAAAACTGTTTTTT.